This T cell receptor (beta chain) emerged from a study of T cell repertoires in aging, cancer and after chemotherapy. Overall study context: Healthy donor repertoires were recorded over several months to years and showed clear clonal overlap. Study-wide findings and caveats: Healthy donors lost TCR diversity with age mainly through richness, cancer patients through richness and evenness. The repertoire data cannot show anything about immunological memory following chemotherapy.

Germline V gene lookup returns CDR1 MNHEY and CDR2 SVGAGI. CDR3 length: 17 amino acids. Trimming took off 2 bases at V and 4 bases at J, with 20 bases between the two ends. Rearranged V-D-J TRB sequences were amplified with a mixed TRB-A/B primer pool. MiXCR, applied by TCRdb to the multiplex PCR reads, yields one record per CDR3 protein. The sample contains approximately 10,000 distinct CDR3 sequences, 40% to 45% of which appear only once. Note on this clonotype: Its specificity is unknown.

TCR beta rearrangements were amplified from peripheral blood genomic DNA. The sequenced material came from blood. The chain is built from TRBV6-5 and TRBJ1-1; D call uncertain. This clonotype was obtained from a human donor in good health. CDR3 sequence: CASSYQAPSQWGTEAFF. CDR3 coding DNA: TGTGCCAGCAGTTACCAGGCACCTAGCCAGTGGGGCACTGAAGCTTTCTTT.